This TCR beta chain was identified during a study of blood T cell repertoires in COVID-19. Study overall: Spain, Italy and the United States supplied samples that represented acute and convalescent COVID-19. T cells, B-cell-depleted T cells, or PBMCs provided the cDNA or gDNA that served as material.

Germline V CDR1 and CDR2: LNHDA, SQIVND (reference sequence). The CDR3 is 13 residues long. Deletions cut 8 bases from V and 3 bases from J, with 13 bases between. In the authors' workflow: The assay estimated nucleated cells by amplifying reference gene primers. Using immunoSEQ multiplex PCR, the repertoire was profiled, and TCRdb retains in-frame clones only, with some absent. From that table come the V and J calls and clone size; the DNA was used to work out D and trimming. The sample shows about 190,000 clones, around 90% of them seen only once. This receptor was obtained from a man aged 35-49 years with active or convalescent COVID-19. V and J are TRBV19 and TRBJ1-1, with D hard to call. Material: peripheral blood. The CDR3 coding sequence is TGTGCCAGTTCGCTCATGAGGGACACTGAAGCTTTCTTT. The encoded protein is CASSLMRDTEAFF. Supplemented by reference TRBV19 and TRBJ1-1, the full variable domain reads DGGITQSPKYLFRKEGQNVTLSCEQNLNHDAMYWYRQDPGQGLRLIYYSQIVNDFQKGDIAEGYSVSREKKESFPLTVTSAQKNPTAFYLCASSLMRDTEAFFGQGTRLTVV.